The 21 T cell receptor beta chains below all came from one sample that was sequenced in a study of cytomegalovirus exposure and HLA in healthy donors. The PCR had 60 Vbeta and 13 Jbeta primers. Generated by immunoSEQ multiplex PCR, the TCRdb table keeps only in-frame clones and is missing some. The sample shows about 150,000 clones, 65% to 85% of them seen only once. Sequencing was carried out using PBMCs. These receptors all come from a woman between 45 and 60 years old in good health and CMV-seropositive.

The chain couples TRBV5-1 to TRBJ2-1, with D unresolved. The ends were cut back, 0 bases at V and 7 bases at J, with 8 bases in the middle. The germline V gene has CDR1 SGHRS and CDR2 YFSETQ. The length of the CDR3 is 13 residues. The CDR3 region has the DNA TGCGCCAGCAGCTTGGCCGGTAGAAATGAGCAGTTCTTC. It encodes CASSLAGRNEQFF. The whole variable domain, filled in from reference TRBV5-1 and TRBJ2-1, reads KAGVTQTPRYLIKTRGQQVTLSCSPISGHRSVSWYQQTPGQGLQFLFEYFSETQRNKGNFPGRFSGRQFSNSRSEMNVSTLELGDSALYLCASSLAGRNEQFFGPGTRLTVL.

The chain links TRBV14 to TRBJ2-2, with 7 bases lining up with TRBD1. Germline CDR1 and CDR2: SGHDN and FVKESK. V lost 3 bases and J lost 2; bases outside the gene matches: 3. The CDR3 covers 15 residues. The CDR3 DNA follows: TGTGCCAGCAGCCAGAGACAGGGCAACACCGGGGAGCTGTTTTTT. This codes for CASSQRQGNTGELFF.

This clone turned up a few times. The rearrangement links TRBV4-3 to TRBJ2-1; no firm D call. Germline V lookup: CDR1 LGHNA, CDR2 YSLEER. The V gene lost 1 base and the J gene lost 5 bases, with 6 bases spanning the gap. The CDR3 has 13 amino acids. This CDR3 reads CASSQGVDNEQFF. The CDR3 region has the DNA TGCGCCAGCAGCCAAGGCGTCGACAATGAGCAGTTCTTC.

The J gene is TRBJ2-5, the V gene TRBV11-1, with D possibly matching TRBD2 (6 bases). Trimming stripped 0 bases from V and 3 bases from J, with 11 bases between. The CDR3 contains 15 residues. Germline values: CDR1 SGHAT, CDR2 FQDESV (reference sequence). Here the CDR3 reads CASSLATGREETQYF. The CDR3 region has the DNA TGTGCCAGCAGCTTAGCGACCGGGAGAGAAGAGACCCAGTACTTC.

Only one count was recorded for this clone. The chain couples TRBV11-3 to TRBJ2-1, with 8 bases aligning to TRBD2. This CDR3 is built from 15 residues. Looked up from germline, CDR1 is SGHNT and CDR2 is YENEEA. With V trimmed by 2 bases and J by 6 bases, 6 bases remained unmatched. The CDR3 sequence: CASSLSSGGFNEQFF. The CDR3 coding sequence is TGTGCCAGCAGCTTAAGCAGCGGGGGCTTCAATGAGCAGTTCTTC.

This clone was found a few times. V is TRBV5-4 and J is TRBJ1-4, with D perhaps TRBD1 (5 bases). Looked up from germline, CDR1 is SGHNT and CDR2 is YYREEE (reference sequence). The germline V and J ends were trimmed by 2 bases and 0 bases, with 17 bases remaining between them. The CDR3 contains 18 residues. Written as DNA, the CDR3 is TGTGCCAGCAGCTTTCTCAGGGAAGCACTTGCAACTAATGAAAAACTGTTTTTT. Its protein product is CASSFLREALATNEKLFF.

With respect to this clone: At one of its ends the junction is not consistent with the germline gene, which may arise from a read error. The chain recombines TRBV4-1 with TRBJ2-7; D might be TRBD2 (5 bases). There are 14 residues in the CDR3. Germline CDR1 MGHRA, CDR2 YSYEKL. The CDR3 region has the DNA TGCGCCAGCTCCCCTTTGGCGGGTCCCTACCAGCAGTACTTC. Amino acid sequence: CASSPLAGPYQQYF.

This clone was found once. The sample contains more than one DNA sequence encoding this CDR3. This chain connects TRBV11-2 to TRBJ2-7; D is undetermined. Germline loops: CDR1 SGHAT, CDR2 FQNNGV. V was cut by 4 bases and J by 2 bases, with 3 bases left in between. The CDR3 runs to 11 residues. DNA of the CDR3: TGTGCCAGCAGCTCCGCCTACGAGCAGTACTTC. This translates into CASSSAYEQYF.

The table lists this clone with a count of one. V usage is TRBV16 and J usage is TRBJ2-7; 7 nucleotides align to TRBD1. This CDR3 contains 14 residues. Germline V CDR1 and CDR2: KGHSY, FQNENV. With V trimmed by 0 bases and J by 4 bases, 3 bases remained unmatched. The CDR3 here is CASSQSRQGYEQYF. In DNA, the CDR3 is TGTGCCAGCAGCCAATCCCGACAGGGATACGAGCAGTACTTC. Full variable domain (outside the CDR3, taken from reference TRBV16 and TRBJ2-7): GEEVAQTPKHLVRGEGQKAKLYCAPIKGHSYVFWYQQVLKNEFKFLISFQNENVFDETGMPKERFSAKCLPNSPCSLEIQATKLEDSAVYFCASSQSRQGYEQYFGPGTRLTVT.

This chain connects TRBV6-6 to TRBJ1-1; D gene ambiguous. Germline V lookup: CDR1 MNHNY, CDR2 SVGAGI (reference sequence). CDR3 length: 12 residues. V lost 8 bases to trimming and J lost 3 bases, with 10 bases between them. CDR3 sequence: CASSLRDTEAFF. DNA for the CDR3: TGTGCCAGCTCCTTACGGGACACTGAAGCTTTCTTT.

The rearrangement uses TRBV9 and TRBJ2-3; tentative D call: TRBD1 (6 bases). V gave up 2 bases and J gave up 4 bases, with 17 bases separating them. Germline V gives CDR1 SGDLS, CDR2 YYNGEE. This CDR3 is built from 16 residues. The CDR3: CASSVQQGALPDTQYF. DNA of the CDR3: TGTGCCAGCAGCGTCCAACAGGGAGCTTTGCCAGATACGCAGTATTTT.

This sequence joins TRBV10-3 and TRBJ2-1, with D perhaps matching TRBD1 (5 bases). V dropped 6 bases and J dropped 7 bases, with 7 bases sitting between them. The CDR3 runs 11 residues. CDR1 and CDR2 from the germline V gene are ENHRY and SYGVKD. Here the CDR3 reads CAIRNRNEQFF. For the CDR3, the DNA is TGTGCCATCAGAAACAGGAATGAGCAGTTCTTC.

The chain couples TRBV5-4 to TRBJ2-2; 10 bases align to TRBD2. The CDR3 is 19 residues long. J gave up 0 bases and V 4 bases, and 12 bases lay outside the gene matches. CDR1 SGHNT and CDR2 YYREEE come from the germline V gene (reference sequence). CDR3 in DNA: TGTGCCAGCAGCGGGGGGACCCTAGCGGGGGAGCCGAACACCGGGGAGCTGTTTTTT. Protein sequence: CASSGGTLAGEPNTGELFF.

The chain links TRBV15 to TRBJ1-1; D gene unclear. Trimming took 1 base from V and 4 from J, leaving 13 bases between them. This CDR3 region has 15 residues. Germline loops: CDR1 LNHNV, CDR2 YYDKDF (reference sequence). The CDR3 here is CATSRGYEEGTEAFF. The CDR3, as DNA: TGTGCCACCAGCAGAGGCTATGAGGAGGGCACTGAAGCTTTCTTT.

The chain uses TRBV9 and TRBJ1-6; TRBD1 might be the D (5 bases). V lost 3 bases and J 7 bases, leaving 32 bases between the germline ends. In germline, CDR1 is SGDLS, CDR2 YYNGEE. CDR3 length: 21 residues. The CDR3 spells CASSADPGGGFEDGVNSPLHF. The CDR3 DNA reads TGTGCCAGCAGCGCCGACCCCGGGGGAGGTTTTGAGGACGGTGTAAATTCACCCCTCCACTTT.

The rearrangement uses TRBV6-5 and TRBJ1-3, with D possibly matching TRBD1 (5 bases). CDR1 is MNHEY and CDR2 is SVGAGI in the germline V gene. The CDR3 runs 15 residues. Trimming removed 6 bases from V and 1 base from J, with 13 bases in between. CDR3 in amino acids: CASSRGGSSGNTIYF. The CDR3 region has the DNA TGTGCCAGCAGCCGCGGGGGGAGTTCTGGAAACACCATATATTTT.

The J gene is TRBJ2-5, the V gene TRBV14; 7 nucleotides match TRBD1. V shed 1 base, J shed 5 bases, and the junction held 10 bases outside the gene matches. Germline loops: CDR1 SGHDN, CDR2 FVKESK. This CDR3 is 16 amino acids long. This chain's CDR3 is CASSQGSGGSWETQYF. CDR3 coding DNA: TGTGCCAGCAGCCAAGGTTCAGGGGGATCTTGGGAGACCCAGTACTTC.

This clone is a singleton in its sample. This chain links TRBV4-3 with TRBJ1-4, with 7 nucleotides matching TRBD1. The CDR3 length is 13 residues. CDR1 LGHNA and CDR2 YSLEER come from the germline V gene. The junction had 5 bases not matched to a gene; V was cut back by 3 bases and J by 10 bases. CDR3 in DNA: TGCGCCAGCAGCCAGGAGACAGGGCTAAAACTGTTTTTT. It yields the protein CASSQETGLKLFF.

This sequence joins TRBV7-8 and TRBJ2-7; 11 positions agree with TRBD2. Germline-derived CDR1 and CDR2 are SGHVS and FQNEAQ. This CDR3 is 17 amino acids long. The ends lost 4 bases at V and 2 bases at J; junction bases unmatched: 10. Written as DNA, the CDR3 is TGTGCCAGCAGCTCTGGTTTAGCGGGAGGGCCCCCCTACGAGCAGTACTTC. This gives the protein CASSSGLAGGPPYEQYF.

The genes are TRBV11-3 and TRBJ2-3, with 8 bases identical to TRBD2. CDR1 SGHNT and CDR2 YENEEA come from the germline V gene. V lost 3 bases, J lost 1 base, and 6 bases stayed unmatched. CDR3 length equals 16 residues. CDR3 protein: CASSLGGTRGTDTQYF. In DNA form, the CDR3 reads TGTGCCAGCAGCTTGGGCGGGACTAGAGGCACAGATACGCAGTATTTT.

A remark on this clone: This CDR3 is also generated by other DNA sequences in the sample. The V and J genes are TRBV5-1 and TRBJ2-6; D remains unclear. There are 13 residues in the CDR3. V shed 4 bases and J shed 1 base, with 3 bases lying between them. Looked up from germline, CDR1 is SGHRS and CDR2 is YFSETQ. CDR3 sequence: CASSLSGANVLTF. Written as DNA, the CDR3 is TGCGCCAGCAGCCTTTCTGGGGCCAACGTCCTGACTTTC.